These 23 T cell receptor beta chains originate from one sample sequenced in a study of human T cells and chemical hapten exposure. Time point reported: patch test 2, 6 weeks after DPC sensitization. Indicated treatment: therapeutic diphenylcyclopropenone sensitization with weekly scalp DPC. TCRdb used MiXCR to reprocess the RACE reads, holding one entry per CDR3 protein. The table includes some 80,000 distinct CDR3 sequences, more than 8.5% detected once. Source: whole blood, taken in connection with sensitization to the hapten diphenylcyclopropenone (DPC). These receptors all come from a woman between 25 and 40 years old with alopecia areata. Some clones in this sample may be carry-over from other donors' samples.

Many counts were recorded for this clonotype. The chain recombines TRBV21-1 with TRBJ2-2; the D call TRBD1 from the table was never checked on the DNA. TRBV21-1 is assigned pseudogene status. The CDR3 is 20 amino acids. The CDR3 DNA is TGTGCCAGCAGCAAAGTAGCCGGGACAGGGGAACGATCGAACACCGGGGAGCTGTTTTTT. It codes for CASSKVAGTGERSNTGELFF.

This clonotype was recorded a few times. V is TRBV6-1 and J is TRBJ2-2; TRBD2 aligns across 7 bases. The CDR3 has 13 residues. V was clipped by 6 bases and J by 6 bases; unmatched bases: 4. The germline V gene encodes CDR1 MNHNS and CDR2 SASEGT. The CDR3: CASRRGLSGELFF. DNA of the CDR3: TGTGCCAGCAGGAGGGGACTATCCGGGGAGCTGTTTTTT.

This clonotype was counted many times. The chain links TRBV29-1 to TRBJ1-1; no firm D call. This CDR3 contains 10 residues. Looked up from germline, CDR1 is SQVTM and CDR2 is ANQGSEA. V lost 6 bases and J 7 bases, leaving 9 bases between the germline ends. The CDR3 nucleotides read TGCAGCGTGGGAAACCTTGAAGCTTTCTTT. It codes for CSVGNLEAFF.

The chain joins TRBV18 to TRBJ1-1; 7 nucleotides align to TRBD1. V lost 8 bases, J lost 3 bases, and 6 bases stayed unmatched. This CDR3 has 13 residues. Germline V gene sequence: CDR1 KGHSH, CDR2 LQKENI. CDR3 bases: TGTGCCAGCACCCTTGGACAGGACACTGAAGCTTTCTTT. As protein: CASTLGQDTEAFF.

On this clonotype: Being one base from a much bigger clone, this may be a read error. V and J are TRBV2 and TRBJ1-1, with 8 bases fitting TRBD1. Germline V lookup: CDR1 SNHLY, CDR2 FYNNEI. CDR3 length: 14 residues. The CDR3 DNA sequence: TGTGCCAGCAGTGCAACAGGGGGGAGCACTGAAGCTTCCTTT. It encodes CASSATGGSTEASF. The full variable domain, with the rest looked up from reference TRBV2 and TRBJ1-1, is EPEVTQTPSHQVTQMGQEVILRCVPISNHLYFYWYRQILGQKVEFLVSFYNNEISEKSEIFDDQFSVERPDGSNFTLKIRSTKLEDSAMYFCASSATGGSTEASFGQGTRLTVV.

There are many counts of this clonotype. The chain carries TRBV20-1 and TRBJ2-7; the D is unclear. Germline V gene data show CDR1 as DFQATT and CDR2 as SNEGSKA (reference sequence). This CDR3 region has 13 residues. Between the trimmed V and J ends, which lost 6 bases and 3 bases, there was a span of 15 bases. The CDR3 region is CSAQQVGYYEQYF. The CDR3 bases are TGCAGTGCGCAACAAGTAGGGTACTACGAGCAGTACTTC.

V is TRBV7-2 and J is TRBJ2-5; TRBD2 aligns across 11 bases. The CDR3 length is 15 residues. Germline V lookup: CDR1 SGHTA, CDR2 FQGNSA. After removal of 6 bases from V and 5 bases from J, the junction contained 8 bases not matched to a gene. In DNA, the CDR3 is TGTGCCAGCAGTCGACTAGCGGGGTCTTGGGAGACCCAGTACTTC. Translated, it gives CASSRLAGSWETQYF.

Ten or more counts support this clonotype. The rearrangement uses TRBV28 and TRBJ2-1; D perhaps matches TRBD2 (6 bases). The CDR3 is 13 residues long. Trimming left V 6 bases short and J 2 bases short, with 8 bases between. CDR1 and CDR2 from the germline V gene are MDHEN and SYDVKM. CDR3 region: CASSRETYNEQFF. In nucleotides, the CDR3 is TGTGCCAGCAGCCGGGAGACCTACAATGAGCAGTTCTTC.

In this sample, this clonotype turned up many times. The J gene is TRBJ2-1, the V gene TRBV4-1; 11 bases fit TRBD2. The CDR3 runs 17 residues. Germline V lookup: CDR1 MGHRA, CDR2 YSYEKL. Trimming took 3 bases from V and 1 from J; bases not matched to a gene: 5. DNA for the CDR3: TGCGCCAGCAGCCATGTACTAGCGGGAGTATCCTACAATGAGCAGTTCTTC. This translates into CASSHVLAGVSYNEQFF.

The rearrangement joins TRBV29-1 to TRBJ2-1; 8 bases are shared with TRBD1. With V trimmed by 3 bases and J by 8 bases, 9 bases remained unmatched. In germline, CDR1 is SQVTM, CDR2 ANQGSEA. The length of the CDR3 is 14 residues. Here the CDR3 reads CSVDARGLRDEQFF. CDR3 DNA sequence: TGCAGCGTTGATGCCAGGGGGCTCAGGGATGAGCAGTTCTTC.

The V gene is TRBV28, the J gene TRBJ2-7; D is possibly TRBD2 (6 bases). Per the germline V gene, CDR1 is MDHEN and CDR2 is SYDVKM. This CDR3 spans 13 amino acids. Trimming stripped 6 bases from V and 8 bases from J, with 17 bases between. The CDR3 loop is CASSPHAGNKQYF. The CDR3 DNA reads as TGTGCCAGCAGCCCCCACGCGGGGAACAAGCAGTACTTC.

On this clonotype itself: A much larger clone sits a single nucleotide away, making a read error possible. The chain combines TRBV7-6 with TRBJ2-2; perhaps TRBD2 as D (5 bases). The CDR3 covers 15 residues. The germline V gene encodes CDR1 SGHVS and CDR2 FNYEAQ. CDR3 residues: CASSPTGRGAGVLFF. The CDR3 DNA sequence: TGTGCCAGCAGCCCCACCGGGCGAGGAGCCGGGGTGCTGTTTTTT.

This clonotype has a handful of counts. The chain is built from TRBV7-2 and TRBJ1-2; D remains ambiguous. This CDR3 has 11 amino acids. Germline V gene data show CDR1 as SGHTA and CDR2 as FQGNSA. Deletions cut 0 bases from V and 4 bases from J, with 0 bases between. In nucleotides, the CDR3 is TGTGCCAGCAGCTTAGCCTATGGCTACACCTTC. It yields the protein CASSLAYGYTF. The full variable domain, completed using reference TRBV7-2 and TRBJ1-2, is GAGVSQSPSNKVTEKGKDVELRCDPISGHTALYWYRQSLGQGLEFLIYFQGNSAPDKSGLPSDRFSAERTGGSVSTLTIQRTQQEDSAVYLCASSLAYGYTFGSGTRLTVV.

This clonotype has a count of ten or more. The chain employs TRBV29-1 and TRBJ1-1; D is undetermined. The CDR3 totals 13 residues. Trimming shortened V by 3 bases and J by 6 bases, and 14 bases separated the two germline ends. Per germline, CDR1 SQVTM and CDR2 ANQGSEA. CDR3 sequence (DNA): TGCAGCGTTGAGAAGGGAACCGCCGCTGAAGCTTTCTTT. Translated: CSVEKGTAAEAFF.

This clonotype was seen repeatedly, ten times or more. The gene calls are TRBV20-1 and TRBJ1-1, with D uncertain. This CDR3 is built from 15 residues. The V gene's germline CDR1 is DFQATT and CDR2 SNEGSKA (reference sequence). V was clipped by 3 bases and J by 1 base, with 15 bases between them. In nucleotides, the CDR3 is TGCAGTGCTAGGGACCCCCACAGTCCGAACACTGAAGCTTTCTTT. Protein: CSARDPHSPNTEAFF.

This clonotype was recorded many times. The chain recombines TRBV15 with TRBJ2-7, with 8 bases matching TRBD2. The length of the CDR3 is 16 residues. V lost 1 base, J lost 5 bases, and 10 bases stayed unmatched. Germline CDR1 reads LNHNV; CDR2 reads YYDKDF (reference sequence). Here the CDR3 reads CATSRVSGLVVHEQYF. Written as DNA, the CDR3 is TGTGCCACCAGCAGAGTTTCGGGACTAGTGGTCCACGAGCAGTACTTC.

This clonotype has ten or more counts. The J gene is TRBJ2-4, the V gene TRBV20-1; D gene uncertain. Trimming took 4 bases from V and 3 from J, leaving 16 bases between them. Germline CDR1 and CDR2: DFQATT and SNEGSKA (reference sequence). The CDR3 runs 15 residues. CDR3 coding DNA: TGCAGTGCTACCCAAATCGCCGTGGTCAAAAACATTCAGTACTTC. Amino acids: CSATQIAVVKNIQYF.

This clonotype was counted ten times or more. V usage is TRBV9 and J usage is TRBJ2-1; 7 bases align to TRBD2. Unmatched junction bases numbered 1, after V lost 4 bases and J lost 0 bases. The CDR3 totals 14 residues. Germline V lookup: CDR1 SGDLS, CDR2 YYNGEE. CDR3 sequence: CASSPGGSYNEQFF. DNA of the CDR3: TGTGCCAGCAGCCCGGGGGGCTCCTACAATGAGCAGTTCTTC.

This clonotype has at least ten counts. The chain links TRBV11-3 to TRBJ2-1; 10 bases line up with TRBD2. Trimming cost V 3 bases and J 0 bases; bases outside gene matches: 5. The CDR3 sequence is 17 residues long. Germline CDR1 reads SGHNT; CDR2 reads YENEEA. The CDR3 is CASSFETSGSSYNEQFF. The CDR3 bases are TGTGCCAGCAGCTTCGAGACTAGCGGGTCCTCCTACAATGAGCAGTTCTTC.

CDR3 coding DNA: TGTGCCAGCTCACCCCAGACAGGGGGTGCGACCGGGGAGCTGTTTTTT. It translates to CASSPQTGGATGELFF. The rearrangement uses TRBV18 and TRBJ2-2, with 9 bases that match TRBD1. The CDR3 runs to 16 residues. The ends lost 3 bases at V and 5 bases at J; junction bases unmatched: 7. Germline V gene lookup returns CDR1 KGHSH and CDR2 LQKENI.

The CDR3 bases are TGTGCCAGCAGCCTCAGGGGGACAAATCAGCCCCAGCATTTT. It translates to CASSLRGTNQPQHF. The V call is TRBV6-2 or TRBV6-3, the J call TRBJ1-5; 7 nucleotides align to TRBD1. CDR3 length: 14 amino acids. V gave up 6 bases and J gave up 4 bases; unmatched junction bases: 6. Germline V lookup: CDR1 MNHEY, CDR2 SVGEGT.

This clonotype has just a few counts. V and J are TRBV4-3 and TRBJ2-3, with TRBD2 matching 8 bases. This CDR3 contains 22 residues. Germline V gene sequence: CDR1 LGHNA, CDR2 YSLEER. Losses at the gene ends were 0 bases for V and 5 bases for J; bases not matched to a gene: 25. CDR3 in amino acids: CASSQDGAGLPGGRGPQDTQYF. CDR3 sequence (DNA): TGCGCCAGCAGCCAAGATGGGGCAGGCTTGCCGGGAGGGCGCGGCCCACAAGATACGCAGTATTTT.

The sample holds many counts of this clonotype. The J gene is TRBJ2-7, the V gene TRBV20-1; D is possibly TRBD1 (6 bases). CDR3 length: 14 residues. Trimming took 0 bases from V and 0 from J, leaving 9 bases between them. The V gene's germline CDR1 is DFQATT and CDR2 SNEGSKA (reference sequence). CDR3 DNA: TGCAGTGCTAGAGATCAGGGGAGCTCCTACGAGCAGTACTTC. Translation gives CSARDQGSSYEQYF.